This T cell receptor beta chain derives from a study of blood T cell repertoires in COVID-19. Some clones are missing from TCRdb's copy, which holds only in-frame ones; the method was immunoSEQ multiplex PCR. Among about 210,000 clones listed, roughly four fifths were seen once. Participants' own reports of clinical history determined their cohort assignment. Sequencing was performed on PBMCs or T cells enriched from blood (not recorded which). This receptor was taken from a man aged 35 to 55 who had recovered from COVID-19.

DNA for the CDR3: TGTGCCAGCAGCTTGGCCGCGGGGGGCAGGACTGGCTACACCTTC. Its protein is CASSLAAGGRTGYTF. The chain carries TRBV5-8 and TRBJ1-2; a possible D gene is TRBD1 (6 bases). CDR3 length: 15 residues. With 0 bases removed from V and 7 bases from J, the gap between germline ends came to 16 bases. Per the germline V gene, CDR1 is SGHTS and CDR2 is YDEGEE.